This record covers a single TCR beta chain. Antigen unknown. The CDR3 spans 16 residues. Germline assignment: CDR1 MGHRA and CDR2 YSYEKL. The ends lost 8 bases at V and 10 bases at J; junction bases unmatched: 20. TCRdb re-derived calls from the reads in MiXCR, one entry per CDR3 protein. Among some 700,000 distinct CDR3 sequences listed, roughly a third were seen once. The entry originates in a study of T cell repertoires in cytomegalovirus infection. Whole-study context: It was the public TCR beta signatures that indicated both CMV infection and matching HLA type. Overall study results and limits: The study identified carriers of CMV plus the relevant HLA from cumulative public TCR beta family frequency.

The source of this sequence is a human donor in good health (CMV status not recorded). Some clones in this sample may be carry-over from other donors' samples. The sequencing sample was made of PBMCs. The genes are TRBV4-1 and TRBJ2-1; 7 bases match TRBD1. This chain's CDR3 is CASSPVQDRSPVEQFF. CDR3 nucleotides: TGCGCCAGCTCCCCAGTCCAGGACAGGTCCCCGGTGGAGCAGTTCTTC.